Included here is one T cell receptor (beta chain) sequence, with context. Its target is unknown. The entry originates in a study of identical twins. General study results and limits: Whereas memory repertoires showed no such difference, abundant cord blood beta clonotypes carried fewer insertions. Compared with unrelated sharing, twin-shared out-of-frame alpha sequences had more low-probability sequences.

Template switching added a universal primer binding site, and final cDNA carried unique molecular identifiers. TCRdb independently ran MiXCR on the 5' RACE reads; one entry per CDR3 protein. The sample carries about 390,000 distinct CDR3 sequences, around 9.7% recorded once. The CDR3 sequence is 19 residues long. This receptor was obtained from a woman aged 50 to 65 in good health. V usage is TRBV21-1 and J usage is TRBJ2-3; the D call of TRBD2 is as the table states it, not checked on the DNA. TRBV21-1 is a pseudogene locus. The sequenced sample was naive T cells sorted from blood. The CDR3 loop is CASSNETGLAGVGPDTQYF. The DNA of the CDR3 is TGTGCCAGCAGCAACGAGACAGGACTAGCGGGAGTGGGGCCAGATACGCAGTATTTT.